This T cell receptor beta chain was obtained from a study of T cells in Graves' hyperthyroidism and ophthalmopathy. The V gene lost 6 bases and the J gene lost 1 base, with 13 bases spanning the gap. Germline lookup yields CDR1 DFQATT and CDR2 SNEGSKA (reference sequence). This CDR3 has 14 residues. TCR beta CDR3 region amplification was performed from RNA transcripts. During a first-round RT-PCR of the TCR CDR3, the HTBI primer set was used. TCRdb passed the multiplex PCR reads through MiXCR, listing each CDR3 protein once. This sample has almost 350,000 distinct CDR3 sequences, with over 15% found just once. Clinical symptoms, serum thyroxine, TRAb, thyroid ultrasound and orbital computed tomography informed diagnoses.

Sequenced: blood. This TCR came from a middle-aged woman with Graves' ophthalmopathy. The V and J genes are TRBV20-1 and TRBJ1-5; D not resolved. The CDR3 loop reads CSANDPQSNQPQHF. The CDR3, as DNA: TGCAGTGCCAATGACCCCCAGAGCAATCAGCCCCAGCATTTT.